These 2 T cell receptor beta chains came from one sample sequenced in a study of T cells in Graves' hyperthyroidism and ophthalmopathy. Template material for amplifying TCR beta CDR3 regions consisted of RNA transcripts. Carried out on the TCR CDR3, a first-round RT-PCR used the HTBI primer set. TCRdb processed the multiplex PCR reads anew with MiXCR; each CDR3 protein has one entry. Of 530,000 or so distinct CDR3 sequences in the sample, about a sixth were seen once. Source material: blood. Receptor source: a woman aged 18-35 years with Graves' ophthalmopathy.

This chain uses TRBV10-3 with TRBJ1-5, with D perhaps TRBD1 (5 bases). In germline, CDR1 is ENHRY, CDR2 SYGVKD. The CDR3 has 14 amino acids. V gave up 3 bases and J gave up 4 bases, with 10 bases separating them. The CDR3 protein is CAISDPGRNQPQHF. For the CDR3, the DNA is TGTGCCATCAGTGACCCGGGACGGAATCAGCCCCAGCATTTT.

Comment on this clonotype: One junction end disagrees with the germline gene, perhaps due to a read error. The V call is TRBV18, the J call TRBJ2-2; TRBD2 aligns across 12 bases. Germline loops: CDR1 KGHSH, CDR2 LQKENI. The CDR3 loop spans 16 amino acids. The CDR3 protein is CASSPRLAGDGGEPFF. In DNA, the CDR3 is TGTGCCAGCTCACCGAGACTAGCGGGAGATGGCGGGGAGCCGTTTTTT.